Shown below are 27 T cell receptor beta chains from a single sample sequenced in a study of shared clonotypes between healthy human individuals. Sequencing was performed with immunoSEQ multiplex PCR; in TCRdb, only in-frame clones are kept and a portion is missing. The sample has more than 550,000 clones; 90% are singletons. The specimen sequenced was memory CD8+ T cells from PBMCs. Regarding subset: CD45RO+ cells pooled with CCR7-negative TemRA cells. The receptors here all came from a man younger than 30 in good health. Some clones in this sample may be carry-over from other donors' samples.

The chain links TRBV5-1 to TRBJ1-2; 8 nucleotides agree with TRBD1. Germline assignment: CDR1 SGHRS and CDR2 YFSETQ. CDR3 length: 13 amino acids. Losses at the gene ends were 4 bases for V and 5 bases for J; bases not matched to a gene: 4. The CDR3 region has the DNA TGCGCCAGCAGCCATGACAGGGGTTATGGCTACACCTTC. Translated: CASSHDRGYGYTF.

The chain employs TRBV7-9 and TRBJ1-2; D is unclear. Germline values: CDR1 SEHNR, CDR2 FQNEAQ (reference sequence). The CDR3 is made up of 15 amino acids. With 3 bases removed from V and 5 bases from J, the gap between germline ends came to 16 bases. In nucleotides, the CDR3 is TGTGCCAGCAGCTTCAACGAACGGCCGACTTATGGCTACACCTTC. Translating gives CASSFNERPTYGYTF.

The chain carries TRBV7-8 and TRBJ2-7; D might be TRBD1 (6 bases). CDR1 and CDR2 (germline): SGHVS, FQNEAQ. V lost 5 bases to trimming and J lost 5 bases, with 22 bases between them. The CDR3 spans 16 residues. The CDR3 loop is CASSPYVAGSGDEQYF. Written as DNA, the CDR3 is TGTGCCAGCAGCCCCTATGTGGCCGGTTCAGGGGACGAGCAGTACTTC.

This chain links TRBV6-5 with TRBJ1-1; D may be TRBD1 (6 bases). Germline V lookup: CDR1 MNHEY, CDR2 SVGAGI. This CDR3 is built from 15 residues. V was pared by 0 bases and J by 6 bases, with 14 bases between. The CDR3 nucleotides are TGTGCCAGCAGTTACTCGACTGGGGGGCTGGCTGAAGCTTTCTTT. Translation gives CASSYSTGGLAEAFF.

CDR3 residues: CASSQGGLSDTEAFF. CDR3 sequence (DNA): TGTGCCAGCAGCCAAGGGGGGTTAAGTGACACTGAAGCTTTCTTT. The chain employs TRBV7-9 and TRBJ1-1, with D perhaps matching TRBD1 (6 bases). V dropped 5 bases and J dropped 3 bases, with 16 bases sitting between them. The CDR3 has 15 residues. In germline, CDR1 is SEHNR, CDR2 FQNEAQ (reference sequence).

This CDR3 reads CASSQRGTSGKRIQYF. CDR3 coding DNA: TGCGCCAGCAGCCAGCGCGGGACTAGCGGGAAGCGCATTCAGTACTTC. The chain combines TRBV5-1 with TRBJ2-4; 13 positions match TRBD2. J lost 9 bases, V lost 4 bases, and 10 bases had no gene match. The CDR3 has 16 residues. The germline V gene encodes CDR1 SGHRS and CDR2 YFSETQ.

The chain uses TRBV6-1 and TRBJ1-5; the match to TRBD1 covers 9 bases. Germline CDR1 and CDR2: MNHNS and SASEGT. The CDR3 extends over 15 amino acids. V dropped 3 bases and J dropped 9; count of bases not matched to a gene: 9. The CDR3 coding sequence is TGTGCCAGCAGTGAGTCTACAGGGGGCTGGTTGCCCCAGCATTTT. It is translated as CASSESTGGWLPQHF.

The chain combines TRBV7-9 with TRBJ2-3; D unclear. This CDR3 spans 13 amino acids. Trimming stripped 4 bases from V and 5 bases from J, with 10 bases between. Germline assignment: CDR1 SEHNR and CDR2 FQNEAQ (reference sequence). The CDR3: CASSSKSKDTQYF. The CDR3 DNA reads TGTGCCAGCAGCTCTAAATCCAAAGATACGCAGTATTTT.

The chain is built from TRBV6-5 and TRBJ1-1, with D tentatively TRBD1 (6 bases). Trimming left V 0 bases short and J 3 bases short, with 11 bases between. The CDR3 totals 15 residues. Per the germline V gene, CDR1 is MNHEY and CDR2 is SVGAGI. The CDR3 sequence: CASSYSRTVYTEAFF. CDR3 DNA sequence: TGTGCCAGCAGTTACTCGCGGACAGTCTACACTGAAGCTTTCTTT.

This clone has just one count. This could be a read error, since a much larger clone is one nucleotide away. V is TRBV5-6 and J is TRBJ1-1, with D perhaps TRBD1 (5 bases). CDR1 is SGHDT and CDR2 is YYEEEE in the germline V gene. The length of the CDR3 is 13 residues. Trimming stripped 4 bases from V and 1 base from J, with 8 bases between. CDR3 bases: TGTGCCAGCAGCGTGGGGGGGAACACTGAAGCTTTCTTT. Its protein product is CASSVGGNTEAFF.

The sample holds a few counts of this clone. This chain uses TRBV28 with TRBJ1-2; no clear D. CDR3 length: 11 amino acids. V lost 6 bases to trimming and J lost 8 bases, with 10 bases between them. The V gene's germline CDR1 is MDHEN and CDR2 SYDVKM. The CDR3: CASSPDWGYTF. The CDR3 DNA is TGTGCCAGCAGCCCTGACTGGGGCTACACCTTC.

V is TRBV9 and J is TRBJ1-5; unclear D gene. Germline V gene lookup returns CDR1 SGDLS and CDR2 YYNGEE. The CDR3 spans 18 residues. Trimming stripped 0 bases from V and 4 bases from J, with 20 bases between. The CDR3 DNA sequence: TGTGCCAGCAGCGTAGTTAGGCCCTGCCTCTTCTCAAATCAGCCCCAGCATTTT. It is translated as CASSVVRPCLFSNQPQHF.

The genes are TRBV4-1 and TRBJ2-7, with D perhaps matching TRBD2 (7 bases). CDR1 is MGHRA, CDR2 YSYEKL, per germline. The CDR3 extends over 15 amino acids. Trimming cost V 5 bases and J 5 bases, with 19 bases left between them. The CDR3 spells CASSSGPGGFDEQYF. DNA for the CDR3: TGCGCCAGCAGCTCAGGCCCGGGGGGCTTCGACGAGCAGTACTTC.

This chain joins TRBV10-2 and TRBJ2-7; 10 nucleotides match TRBD1. CDR1 and CDR2 (germline): WSHSY, SAAADI. The CDR3 runs 15 residues. J gave up 2 bases and V 10 bases, and 11 bases lay outside the gene matches. The CDR3 loop is CATEGGTGVAYEQYF. The CDR3 DNA reads TGCGCCACCGAGGGGGGGACAGGGGTGGCCTACGAGCAGTACTTC.

CDR3 loop: CASSLASGVGTDTQYF. The CDR3 coding sequence is TGTGCCAGCAGCTTAGCTTCGGGGGTGGGCACAGATACGCAGTATTTT. The chain joins TRBV7-6 to TRBJ2-3, with D possibly TRBD2 on 6 matching bases. There are 16 residues in the CDR3. Trimming stripped 0 bases from V and 1 base from J, with 11 bases between. CDR1 is SGHVS and CDR2 is FNYEAQ in the germline V gene. Full variable domain (missing parts from reference TRBV7-6 and TRBJ2-3): GAGVSQSPRYKVTKRGQDVALRCDPISGHVSLYWYRQALGQGPEFLTYFNYEAQQDKSGLPNDRFSAERPEGSISTLTIQRTEQRDSAMYRCASSLASGVGTDTQYFGPGTRLTVL.

This rearrangement joins TRBV4-1 to TRBJ2-5; TRBD2 matches at 8 bases. After removal of 4 bases from V and 5 bases from J, the junction contained 12 bases not matched to a gene. CDR1 and CDR2 from the germline V gene are MGHRA and YSYEKL. CDR3 length: 16 amino acids. The DNA of the CDR3 is TGCGCCAGCAGCCTGCTAGCGGGCCCCCTCGGGGAGACCCAGTACTTC. This translates into CASSLLAGPLGETQYF.

This clone was seen only once. The chain employs TRBV29-1 and TRBJ2-7, with TRBD1 matching 10 bases. The CDR3 consists of 12 residues. CDR1 and CDR2 (germline): SQVTM, ANQGSEA. The J segment lost 2 bases and the V segment lost 7 bases, leaving 2 bases of the junction unmatched. The CDR3: CSGGQGTYEQYF. CDR3 coding DNA: TGCAGCGGGGGACAGGGGACCTACGAGCAGTACTTC.

V usage is TRBV2 and J usage is TRBJ2-1; D is perhaps TRBD1 (6 bases). Germline V gene data show CDR1 as SNHLY and CDR2 as FYNNEI. The ends were cut back, 6 bases at V and 3 bases at J, with 12 bases in the middle. The CDR3 is 14 residues long. CDR3 sequence: CASRGQRGYNEQFF. CDR3 nucleotide sequence: TGTGCCAGCAGGGGACAAAGGGGCTACAATGAGCAGTTCTTC.

J is TRBJ2-5 and V is TRBV13; no firm D call. V was cut by 2 bases and J by 1 base, with 11 bases left in between. This CDR3 spans 15 amino acids. Per germline, CDR1 PRHDT and CDR2 FYEKMQ (reference sequence). The CDR3 loop reads CASSLRYSGQETQYF. The CDR3 coding sequence is TGTGCCAGCAGCTTACGGTACTCTGGCCAAGAGACCCAGTACTTC.

The CDR3 spells CASMGGRKDTQYF. CDR3 sequence (DNA): TGTGCCAGCATGGGAGGTAGGAAAGATACGCAGTATTTT. The chain uses TRBV6-1 and TRBJ2-3; possibly TRBD2 for D (6 bases). Trimming cost V 7 bases and J 5 bases, with 13 bases left between them. CDR3 size: 13 residues. Germline CDR1 MNHNS, CDR2 SASEGT.

This chain joins TRBV29-1 and TRBJ2-5; 7 bases are shared with TRBD2. The J call may be incorrect, as the DNA end agrees better with TRBJ2-7. Germline V gene data show CDR1 as SQVTM and CDR2 as ANQGSEA. This CDR3 has 13 residues. CDR3 sequence (DNA): TGCAGCGTTGAGGGAGCGGGGCCCAACGAGCAGTACTTC. Its protein product is CSVEGAGPNEQYF.

This clone was counted once. The gene calls are TRBV11-2 and TRBJ2-7; D uncertain. CDR1 and CDR2 (germline): SGHAT, FQNNGV. V was pared by 0 bases and J by 1 base, with 13 bases between. This CDR3 contains 16 residues. The CDR3: CASSLDTHHPSYEQYF. CDR3 sequence (DNA): TGTGCCAGCAGCTTAGATACCCATCACCCATCCTACGAGCAGTACTTC.

The genes are TRBV7-9 and TRBJ2-3, with D hard to call. Germline V gives CDR1 SEHNR, CDR2 FQNEAQ (reference sequence). This CDR3 contains 16 residues. V was pared by 5 bases and J by 1 base, with 16 bases between. The CDR3 is CASSLFTGPGTDTQYF. In DNA, the CDR3 is TGTGCCAGCAGCCTATTCACTGGCCCTGGCACAGATACGCAGTATTTT.

This chain links TRBV2 with TRBJ2-5; the D is unclear. Germline lookup yields CDR1 SNHLY and CDR2 FYNNEI. CDR3 size: 14 residues. Trimming cost V 3 bases and J 1 base, with 9 bases left between them. The CDR3 DNA sequence: TGTGCCAGCAGTGAGGGCCGGTCCCAAGAGACCCAGTACTTC. Its protein is CASSEGRSQETQYF.

This chain connects TRBV7-6 to TRBJ2-7; maybe TRBD1 (6 bases). Germline V gene lookup returns CDR1 SGHVS and CDR2 FNYEAQ. CDR3 length equals 16 residues. Trimming stripped 5 bases from V and 5 bases from J, with 22 bases between. The CDR3 DNA sequence: TGTGCCAGCAGCCCCGAAGTTAGTGACAGGTCCAACGAGCAGTACTTC. As protein: CASSPEVSDRSNEQYF.

This clone was detected a few times. The rearrangement uses TRBV7-8 and TRBJ1-1, with no clear D. The CDR3 spans 13 residues. V was clipped by 5 bases and J by 6 bases, with 13 bases between them. Germline V gene lookup returns CDR1 SGHVS and CDR2 FQNEAQ. The CDR3 region is CASSLSVGPEAFF. DNA of the CDR3: TGTGCCAGCAGCCTATCGGTCGGGCCTGAAGCTTTCTTT.

With regard to this clone: Possible read error: a much larger clone is one base away. CDR3 in amino acids: CASSQDTLPDCCTF. CDR3 DNA: TGCGCCAGCAGCCAAGACACCCTGCCGGACTGCTGCACCTTC. The chain employs TRBV4-1 and TRBJ1-2, with D unclear. The CDR3 is 14 amino acids. Germline CDR1 and CDR2: MGHRA and YSYEKL. The ends were cut back, 0 bases at V and 13 bases at J, with 18 bases in the middle.